This record concerns one T cell receptor beta chain sequence. The germline V gene has CDR1 SGHVS and CDR2 FQNEAQ. The ends lost 5 bases at V and 7 bases at J; junction bases unmatched: 7. There are 15 residues in the CDR3. TCRdb's copy holds only in-frame clones and misses some; the assay was immunoSEQ multiplex PCR. The table shows under 90,000 clones, with around 85% occurring only once. This record belongs to a study of OX40 agonist ivuxolimab in advanced cancers. Overall study context: Prior checkpoint blockade (anti-PD-1, anti-PD-L1 or anti-CTLA-4) was permitted; around 40% had it.

The receptor's source is an adult with an advanced solid tumor such as melanoma, head and neck, liver or kidney cancer. The sample here was CD4+ or CD8+ T cells sorted from blood, taken in a trial of the OX40 agonist ivuxolimab. The chain joins TRBV7-8 to TRBJ2-2; 10 bases line up with TRBD2. This chain's CDR3 is CASSRTSGTSGELFF. The CDR3 DNA is TGTGCCAGCAGCCGAACTAGCGGGACGAGCGGGGAGCTGTTTTTT.